The clone carrying this T cell receptor beta chain is medium-sized by share. Its antigen is unidentified. Germline lookup yields CDR1 MNHNS and CDR2 SASEGT. The CDR3 sequence is 12 residues long. The germline V and J ends were trimmed by 10 bases and 7 bases, with 16 bases remaining between them. The data were taken from a study of vaccination and CD4 T cells after COVID-19. As for the study in general: The post-COVID sampling time was a median roughly 99 days after diagnosis, ranging from 35 to 161.

With the Oncomine TCR Beta short-read assay, DNA from cultured CD4+ T cells was sequenced. It was cultured CD4+ T cells from which genomic DNA was extracted. TCRdb reanalysed the PCR reads using MiXCR and keeps one entry per CDR3 protein. The repertoire has around 10,000 distinct CDR3 sequences, roughly half of them found once; the top ten carry less than 10%. Treatment described: approximately 9-day PBMC culture with coronavirus spike peptide pools or control peptides (ViraFEST assay). This TCR was sampled from a human donor who had recovered from COVID-19. The V and J genes are TRBV6-1 and TRBJ1-1, with no clear D. Sequenced input: CD4+ T cells from blood, cultured in vitro. This CDR3 is CATSLDISEAFF. Here the CDR3 DNA reads TGTGCCACCTCTTTAGACATCAGTGAAGCTTTCTTT.